This TCR beta chain was sequenced during a study of regulatory T cells in long-lasting Graves disease (dated by TCRdb to 2020 to 2023). Turning to the overall study: Persistent Graves' disease was defined as persistently positive TSH receptor autoantibodies together with antithyroid drug treatment for over 5 years. A total of roughly 35 samples underwent TCR sequencing: around 13 from persistent and about 20 from newly diagnosed Graves' disease patients. On average, persistent Graves' disease patients in the clinical cohort had been on antithyroid drugs for around 9.5 years. The study was registered as a clinical trial and conducted in China. Patients with persistent Graves' disease were compared with patients with newly diagnosed Graves' disease using TCR sequencing and RNA sequencing of peripheral blood.

The CDR3 starts with the cysteine, ends with the phenylalanine, and has 15 residues. The entry retains the CDR3 DNA only, 45 bases that are in frame from base 1. The V end loses 1 base and the J end loses 3 bases, and a stretch of 13 bases separates them. The germline V gene gives CDR1 as MGHRA and CDR2 as YSYEKL. What this sample's time point label stands for: persistent/refractory GD, antithyroid drugs over 5 years with positive TRAb. RNA was extracted from PBMCs in TRIzol for both TCR sequencing and RNA sequencing. The diagnosis of Graves' disease followed American Thyroid Association guidelines. Patients were recruited from an endocrinology department in Xi'an, China. From each patient, about 9 milliliters of peripheral blood was collected into an EDTA anticoagulant tube. Ficoll Paque Plus density gradient separation was used to isolate PBMCs, and no further T cell sorting was done. An Agilent 2100 Bioanalyzer and agarose gel were used to check RNA quality, and a NanoDrop 2000 was used to measure RNA concentration.

General conclusions and limits of the study: Lower TCR Shannon entropy and fewer highly expanded clones were observed in persistent Graves' disease patients than in newly diagnosed patients, which suggested clonal expansion. Because the primary lesion, thyroid tissue, could not be accessed, the study looked at peripheral blood alone. The small sample size was acknowledged by the authors as a limitation that may reduce accuracy. Preferential use of TRBV28, TRBJ1-2 and TRBJ2-5 was observed in persistent disease, whereas TRBV20-1 and TRBJ2-1 were favored in newly diagnosed disease. Only the TCR beta chain was sequenced and analyzed. A larger number of public clonotypes was shared among persistent patients (fewer than 3,000) than among newly diagnosed patients (roughly 930).

The library was obtained by multiplex PCR. TCRdb shows the sequencer as Illumina HiSeq 4000. CDR3 regions were amplified by Arm-PCR with iRepertoire HTBI primers to construct TCR beta libraries. Before sequencing, the PCR products went through gel purification. The published analysis was carried out like this. Across samples, 55 to 80 TRBV and roughly 15 TRBJ segments were identified and used for gene usage analysis of CDR3 amino acid clonotypes. COPE and FqMerger were used to merge the filtered high-quality paired reads into contigs. Contigs were aligned with BLAST to IMGT TRBV, TRBD and TRBJ reference genes, and CDR3 was defined per IMGT. Clonotypes above 0.1% frequency were classified as highly expanded clones. Repertoire diversity was measured by Shannon entropy, and V-J evenness by the Gini coefficient. Public clonotypes were defined as clonotypes shared by more than one individual. TCRdb ran its own pipeline on the public reads, namely fastp trimming at Q25 and MiXCR clone calling, and kept in-frame beta chains. Records with the same CDR3 protein are collapsed into one entry carrying the most frequent genes and DNA. TCRdb, rather than the study authors, made the V and J calls. For this sample there are approximately 360,000 distinct CDR3 sequences; roughly 25% appear just once. The top ten clonotypes cover about 27% of the sample.

Worth noting for this clonotype: Its recognized antigen is unknown. Base qualities are not at hand, and no much larger clone is one base apart.

The specimen was peripheral blood mononuclear cells (PBMCs), collected when the disease was refractory, from a patient treated with antithyroid drugs. This sequence uses TRBV4-1 and TRBJ2-7; a weak D assignment points to TRBD2 (5 bases agree). The sequence derives from a woman aged 40 to 50 with Graves disease. Donor details come from another sample of the same person, matched by shared clones. The nucleotides are TGCGCCAGCAGCCAAGTGATTAGCGCTTTCTACGAGCAGTACTTC. Its translation reads: CASSQVISAFYEQYF.